This T cell receptor beta chain was recorded in a study of T cell responses to AZD1222 COVID-19 vaccine. Assay: immunoSEQ multiplex PCR; the TCRdb copy retains only in-frame clones and omits some. Of about 120,000 clones listed, about 85% are singletons. The CDR3 is made up of 14 amino acids. The V and J ends lost 8 bases and 5 bases, in that order; junction bases with no gene match: 11. The germline CDR1 and CDR2 sequences are LNHDA and SQIVND (reference sequence). Sequencing was performed on peripheral blood, taken 28 days after the second AZD1222 dose. The clonotype was recovered from an adult who received the AZD1222 COVID-19 vaccine. V is TRBV19 and J is TRBJ1-2; 7 nucleotides align to TRBD1. The CDR3 here is CASGRQGAGYGYTF. The CDR3 nucleotides read TGTGCCAGTGGTCGACAGGGCGCCGGGTATGGCTACACCTTC. Full variable domain (missing parts from reference TRBV19 and TRBJ1-2): DGGITQSPKYLFRKEGQNVTLSCEQNLNHDAMYWYRQDPGQGLRLIYYSQIVNDFQKGDIAEGYSVSREKKESFPLTVTSAQKNPTAFYLCASGRQGAGYGYTFGSGTRLTVV.